This TCR beta chain was recorded in a study of CD8 T cells in Susac syndrome. Random hexamers were used to reverse transcribe about 0.5 to 1 ug of RNA. TCRdb processed the immunoSEQ multiplex PCR reads anew with MiXCR; each CDR3 protein has one entry. The sample shows about 47,000 distinct CDR3 sequences, nearly 95% of them seen only once. The CDR3 runs to 16 residues. Germline V gene lookup returns CDR1 SEHNR and CDR2 FQNEAQ (reference sequence). With V trimmed by 0 bases and J by 6 bases, 8 bases remained unmatched. This rearrangement joins TRBV7-9 to TRBJ2-7; 10 positions match TRBD2. The sequenced material came from CD8+ T cells from PBMCs. The TCR originated in a human donor in good health. The CDR3 coding sequence is TGTGCCAGCAGCTTAGCCCGGGTAGCGGGAGGCGGCGAGCAGTACTTC. It translates to CASSLARVAGGGEQYF.